This T cell receptor beta chain was recorded in a study of CD8 T cells in ankylosing spondylitis. The study's findings and limits: Seemingly distinctive of ankylosing spondylitis blood was a TCR beta motif formed by eight highly homologous variants. Clones linked with disease were CD8+ and fairly uncommon in the peripheral blood.

Preparation of TCR beta libraries was done by quantitative 5'-RACE with molecular barcodes. TCRdb re-analysed the 5' RACE reads in MiXCR, keeping a single row per CDR3 protein. The sample includes under 450,000 distinct CDR3 sequences, 20% of them seen just once. V lost 0 bases, J lost 5 bases, and 26 bases lay in between. This CDR3 spans 18 amino acids. Germline lookup yields CDR1 DFQATT and CDR2 SNEGSKA (reference sequence). As regards this clonotype: The antigen is undetermined.

The sequence derives from a male donor with ankylosing spondylitis or in good health (not recorded which). The rearrangement links TRBV20-1 to TRBJ2-7; either TRBD1 or TRBD2 may supply D (5 bases each). Input material: blood, either unsorted or a sorted T cell fraction (not recorded which). Here the CDR3 reads CSARDLGRGGLQMDEQYF. For the CDR3, the DNA is TGCAGTGCTAGAGATTTGGGACGGGGCGGACTCCAGATGGACGAGCAGTACTTC.